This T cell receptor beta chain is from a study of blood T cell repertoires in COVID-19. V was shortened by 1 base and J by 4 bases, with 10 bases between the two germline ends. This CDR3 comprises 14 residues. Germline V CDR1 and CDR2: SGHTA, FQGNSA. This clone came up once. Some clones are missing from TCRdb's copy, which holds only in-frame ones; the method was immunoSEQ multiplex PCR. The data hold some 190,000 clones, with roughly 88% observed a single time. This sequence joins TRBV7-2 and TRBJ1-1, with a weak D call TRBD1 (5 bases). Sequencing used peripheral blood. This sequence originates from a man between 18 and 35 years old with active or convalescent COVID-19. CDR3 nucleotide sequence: TGTGCCAGCAGCTTAGTCGGTGGGGCCACTGAAGCTTTCTTT. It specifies CASSLVGGATEAFF. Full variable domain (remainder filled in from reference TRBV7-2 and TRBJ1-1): GAGVSQSPSNKVTEKGKDVELRCDPISGHTALYWYRQSLGQGLEFLIYFQGNSAPDKSGLPSDRFSAERTGGSVSTLTIQRTQQEDSAVYLCASSLVGGATEAFFGQGTRLTVV.